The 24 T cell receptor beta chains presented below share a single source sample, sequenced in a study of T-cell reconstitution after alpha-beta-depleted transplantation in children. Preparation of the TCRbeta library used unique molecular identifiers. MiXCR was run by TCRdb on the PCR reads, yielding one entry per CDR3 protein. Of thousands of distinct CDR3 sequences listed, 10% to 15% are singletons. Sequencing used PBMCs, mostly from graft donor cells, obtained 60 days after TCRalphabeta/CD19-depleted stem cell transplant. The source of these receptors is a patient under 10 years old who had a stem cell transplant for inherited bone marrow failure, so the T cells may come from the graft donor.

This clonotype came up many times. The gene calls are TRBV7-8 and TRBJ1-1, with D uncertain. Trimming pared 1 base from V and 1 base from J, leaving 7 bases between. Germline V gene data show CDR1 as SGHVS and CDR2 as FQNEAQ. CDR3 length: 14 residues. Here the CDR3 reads CASSLVWRNTEAFF. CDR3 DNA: TGTGCCAGCAGCTTAGTATGGAGGAACACTGAAGCTTTCTTT.

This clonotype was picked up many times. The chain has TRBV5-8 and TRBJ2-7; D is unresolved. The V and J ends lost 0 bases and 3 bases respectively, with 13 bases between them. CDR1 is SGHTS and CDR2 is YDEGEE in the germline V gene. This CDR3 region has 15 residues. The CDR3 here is CASSLVDPDDYEQYF. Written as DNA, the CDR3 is TGTGCCAGCAGCTTGGTGGACCCAGACGACTACGAGCAGTACTTC.

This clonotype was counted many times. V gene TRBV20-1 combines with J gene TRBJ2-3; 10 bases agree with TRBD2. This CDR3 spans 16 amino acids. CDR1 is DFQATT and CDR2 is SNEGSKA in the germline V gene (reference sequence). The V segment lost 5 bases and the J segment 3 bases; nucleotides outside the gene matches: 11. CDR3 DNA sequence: TGCAGTGCTGAGCGGGAGGGCCGGATTTTGACAGATACGCAGTATTTT. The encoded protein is CSAEREGRILTDTQYF.

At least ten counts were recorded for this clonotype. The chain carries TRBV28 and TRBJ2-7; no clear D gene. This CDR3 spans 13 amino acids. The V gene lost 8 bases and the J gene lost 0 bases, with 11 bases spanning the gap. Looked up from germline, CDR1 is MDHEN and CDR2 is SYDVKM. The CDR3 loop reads CASRRFGSYEQYF. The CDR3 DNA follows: TGTGCCAGCCGGCGCTTCGGCTCCTACGAGCAGTACTTC.

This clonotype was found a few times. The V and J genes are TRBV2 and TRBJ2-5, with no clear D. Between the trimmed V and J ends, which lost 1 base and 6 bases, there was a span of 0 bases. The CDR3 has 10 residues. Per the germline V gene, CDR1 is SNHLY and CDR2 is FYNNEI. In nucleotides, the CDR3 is TGTGCCAGCAGTGAAGAGACCCAGTACTTC. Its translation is CASSEETQYF.

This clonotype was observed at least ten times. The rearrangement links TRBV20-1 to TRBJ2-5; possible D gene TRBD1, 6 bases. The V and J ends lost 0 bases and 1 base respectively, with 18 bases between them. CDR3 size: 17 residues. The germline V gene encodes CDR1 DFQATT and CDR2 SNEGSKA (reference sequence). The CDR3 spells CSARDLYRQGIQETQYF. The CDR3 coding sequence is TGCAGTGCTAGAGATCTTTACAGGCAGGGGATCCAAGAGACCCAGTACTTC.

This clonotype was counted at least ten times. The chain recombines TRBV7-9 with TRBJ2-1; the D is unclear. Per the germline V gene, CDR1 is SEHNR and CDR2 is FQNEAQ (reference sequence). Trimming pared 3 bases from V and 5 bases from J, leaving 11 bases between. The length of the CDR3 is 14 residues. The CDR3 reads CASSFAGPNNEQFF. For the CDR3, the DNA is TGTGCCAGCAGCTTCGCCGGACCGAACAATGAGCAGTTCTTC.

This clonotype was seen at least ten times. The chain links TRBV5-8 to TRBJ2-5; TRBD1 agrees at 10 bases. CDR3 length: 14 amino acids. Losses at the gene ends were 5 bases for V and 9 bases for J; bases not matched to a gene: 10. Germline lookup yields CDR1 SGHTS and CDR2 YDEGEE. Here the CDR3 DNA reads TGTGCCAGCAGTAGGGGACAGGGGCTTTTGGCCCAGTACTTC. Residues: CASSRGQGLLAQYF.

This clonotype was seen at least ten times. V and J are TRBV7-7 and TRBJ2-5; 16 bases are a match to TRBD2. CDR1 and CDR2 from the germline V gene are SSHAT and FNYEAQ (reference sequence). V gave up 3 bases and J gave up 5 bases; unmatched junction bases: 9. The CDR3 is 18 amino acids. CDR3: CASSLGLAGGQSRETQYF. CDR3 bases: TGTGCCAGCAGCTTGGGACTAGCGGGGGGGCAGTCTCGGGAGACCCAGTACTTC.

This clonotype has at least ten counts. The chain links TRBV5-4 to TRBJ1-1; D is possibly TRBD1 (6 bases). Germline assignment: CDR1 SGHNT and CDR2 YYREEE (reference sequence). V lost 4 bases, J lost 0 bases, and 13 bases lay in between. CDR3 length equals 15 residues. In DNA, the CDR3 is TGTGCCAGCAGCCCACAGGGAATAATGAACACTGAAGCTTTCTTT. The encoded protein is CASSPQGIMNTEAFF.

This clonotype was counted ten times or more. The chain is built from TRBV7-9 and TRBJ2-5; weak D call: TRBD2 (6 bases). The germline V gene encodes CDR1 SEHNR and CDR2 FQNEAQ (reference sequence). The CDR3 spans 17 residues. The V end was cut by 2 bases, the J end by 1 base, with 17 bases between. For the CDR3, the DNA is TGTGCCAGCAGCTTACAGGGAGGCTCGGCGGGCCAAGAGACCCAGTACTTC. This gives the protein CASSLQGGSAGQETQYF.

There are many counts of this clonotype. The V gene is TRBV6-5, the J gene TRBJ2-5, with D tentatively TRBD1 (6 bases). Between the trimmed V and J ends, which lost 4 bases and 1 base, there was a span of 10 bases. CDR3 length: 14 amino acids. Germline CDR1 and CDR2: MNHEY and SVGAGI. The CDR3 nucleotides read TGTGCCAGCAGTTCCCTGACAGGCCAAGAGACCCAGTACTTC. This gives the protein CASSSLTGQETQYF.

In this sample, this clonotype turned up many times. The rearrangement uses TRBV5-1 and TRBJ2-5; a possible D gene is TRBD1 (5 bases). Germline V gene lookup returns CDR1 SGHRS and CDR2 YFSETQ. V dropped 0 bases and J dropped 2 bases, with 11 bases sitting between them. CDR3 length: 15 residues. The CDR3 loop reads CASSLGGREQETQYF. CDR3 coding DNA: TGCGCCAGCAGCTTGGGGGGCAGGGAACAAGAGACCCAGTACTTC.

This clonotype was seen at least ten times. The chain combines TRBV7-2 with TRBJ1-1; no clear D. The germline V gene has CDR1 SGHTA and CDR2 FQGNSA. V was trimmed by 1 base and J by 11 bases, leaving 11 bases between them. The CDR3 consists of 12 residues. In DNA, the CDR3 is TGTGCCAGCAGCTTAGTCGGAGGACGGGCTTTCTTT. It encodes CASSLVGGRAFF.

CDR3 in DNA: TGTGCCAGCAGCTTACCAGGTTTTGCCCAGCCCCAGCATTTT. Translation: CASSLPGFAQPQHF. The genes are TRBV7-9 and TRBJ1-5; D ambiguous. Germline CDR1 SEHNR, CDR2 FQNEAQ (reference sequence). V lost 2 bases and J lost 7, with 12 bases in between. The CDR3 contains 14 residues.

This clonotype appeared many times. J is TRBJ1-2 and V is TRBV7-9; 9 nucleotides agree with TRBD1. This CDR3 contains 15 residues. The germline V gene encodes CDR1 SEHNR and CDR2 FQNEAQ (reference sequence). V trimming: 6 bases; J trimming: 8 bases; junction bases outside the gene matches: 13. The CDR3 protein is CASRIWVGDRDGYTF. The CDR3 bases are TGTGCCAGCAGAATATGGGTAGGGGACAGGGACGGCTACACCTTC.

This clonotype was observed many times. The CDR3 sequence: CASSRIHRQGGPEAFF. In DNA, the CDR3 is TGTGCCAGCAGCCGAATCCATCGACAGGGAGGGCCTGAAGCTTTCTTT. This chain uses TRBV9 with TRBJ1-1; TRBD1 matches 7 bases. Per germline, CDR1 SGDLS and CDR2 YYNGEE. This CDR3 has 16 residues. The junction had 15 bases not matched to a gene; V was cut back by 4 bases and J by 6 bases. The full variable domain, with the rest looked up from reference TRBV9 and TRBJ1-1, is DSGVTQTPKHLITATGQRVTLRCSPRSGDLSVYWYQQSLDQGLQFLIQYYNGEERAKGNILERFSAQQFPDLHSELNLSSLELGDSALYFCASSRIHRQGGPEAFFGQGTRLTVV.

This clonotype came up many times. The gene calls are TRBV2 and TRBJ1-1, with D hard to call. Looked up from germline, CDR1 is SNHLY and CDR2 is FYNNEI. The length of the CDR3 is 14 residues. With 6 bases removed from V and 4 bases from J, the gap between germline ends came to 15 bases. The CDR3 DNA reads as TGTGCCAGCAGCGGCCCCCTCGCGGGCACTGAAGCTTTCTTT. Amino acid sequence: CASSGPLAGTEAFF.

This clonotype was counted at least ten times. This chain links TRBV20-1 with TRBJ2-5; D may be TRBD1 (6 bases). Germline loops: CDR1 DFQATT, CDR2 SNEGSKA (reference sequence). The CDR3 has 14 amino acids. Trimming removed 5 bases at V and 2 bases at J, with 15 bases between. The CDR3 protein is CSALSGALQETQYF. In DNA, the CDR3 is TGCAGTGCTTTGTCAGGGGCTCTTCAAGAGACCCAGTACTTC.

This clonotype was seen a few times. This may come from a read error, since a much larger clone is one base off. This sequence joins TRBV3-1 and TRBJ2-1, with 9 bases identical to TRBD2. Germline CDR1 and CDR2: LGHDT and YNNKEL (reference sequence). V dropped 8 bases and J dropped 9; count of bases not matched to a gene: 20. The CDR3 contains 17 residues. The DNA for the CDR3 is TGTGCCAGCTGCCCCCCTAAGTGGCTAGCGGGACCCACTGAGCAGTTCTTC. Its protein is CASCPPKWLAGPTEQFF.

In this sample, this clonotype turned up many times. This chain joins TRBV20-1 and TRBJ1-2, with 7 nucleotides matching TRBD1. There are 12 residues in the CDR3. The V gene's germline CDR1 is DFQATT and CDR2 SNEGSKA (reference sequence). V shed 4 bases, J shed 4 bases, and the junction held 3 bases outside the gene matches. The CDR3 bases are TGCAGTGCTACGTCAGGGGGCTATGGCTACACCTTC. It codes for CSATSGGYGYTF.

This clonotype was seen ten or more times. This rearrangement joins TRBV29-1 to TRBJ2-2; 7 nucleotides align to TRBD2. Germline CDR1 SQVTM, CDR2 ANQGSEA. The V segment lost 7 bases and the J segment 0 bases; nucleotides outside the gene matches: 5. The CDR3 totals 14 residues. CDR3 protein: CSAEAGPNTGELFF. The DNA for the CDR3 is TGCAGCGCGGAAGCGGGACCGAACACCGGGGAGCTGTTTTTT.

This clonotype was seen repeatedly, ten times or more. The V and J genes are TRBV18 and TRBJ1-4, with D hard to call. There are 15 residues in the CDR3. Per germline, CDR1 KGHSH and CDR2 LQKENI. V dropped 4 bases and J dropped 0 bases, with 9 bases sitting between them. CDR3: CASSRRAATNEKLFF. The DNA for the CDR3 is TGTGCCAGCTCACGCCGGGCCGCAACTAATGAAAAACTGTTTTTT.

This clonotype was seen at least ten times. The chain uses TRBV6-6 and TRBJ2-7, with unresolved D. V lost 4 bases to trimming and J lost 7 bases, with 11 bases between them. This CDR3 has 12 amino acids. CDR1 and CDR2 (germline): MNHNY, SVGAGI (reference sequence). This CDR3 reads CASSSWKREQYF. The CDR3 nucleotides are TGTGCCAGCAGTTCGTGGAAGAGGGAGCAGTACTTC.